The source of this T cell receptor beta chain is a study of read filtering for tumor transcriptome and immune sequencing. This clonotype was picked up many times. This CDR3 has 15 residues. Germline CDR1 MNHEY, CDR2 SMNVEV (reference sequence). V was clipped by 1 base and J by 7 bases; unmatched bases: 5. This library used 300 to 500 ng RNA and molecular barcoded adaptors spanning alpha/delta and beta/gamma chains. TCRdb re-analysed the reads in MiXCR, keeping a single row per CDR3 protein. The sample holds about 22,000 distinct CDR3 sequences, roughly 13% seen once. This chain connects TRBV27 to TRBJ2-1; TRBD2 agrees at 9 bases. The sequence derives from a donor at least 40 years old with multiple myeloma. Input material: a population of CD138-negative cells sorted from bone marrow. The CDR3 sequence is CASSLWIAGENEQFF. The CDR3 DNA reads as TGTGCCAGCAGTTTATGGATAGCGGGAGAAAATGAGCAGTTCTTC.